Sequencing of this T cell receptor beta chain was carried out in a study of cytomegalovirus exposure and HLA in healthy donors. This PCR relied on a set of 60 Vbeta primers and 13 Jbeta primers. Sequencing used immunoSEQ multiplex PCR; TCRdb keeps in-frame clones, though not all of them. The repertoire consists of about 110,000 clones, with 55% to 75% occurring once and the leading ten covering around 4%. The CDR3 is 18 amino acids. From germline, CDR1 is SGHKS and CDR2 YYEKEE (reference sequence). V lost 3 bases, J lost 0 bases, and 14 bases stayed unmatched. The TCR was taken from a man aged 30-40 years in good health and CMV-seropositive. The chain recombines TRBV5-5 with TRBJ1-1; 7 bases line up with TRBD1. Input material: PBMCs. The CDR3 nucleotides are TGTGCCAGCAGCTCGGAGGATACAGGGGTGGCAGTGAACACTGAAGCTTTCTTT. It specifies CASSSEDTGVAVNTEAFF. Using reference TRBV5-5 and TRBJ1-1 for the parts outside the CDR3, the full variable domain is DAGVTQSPTHLIKTRGQQVTLRCSPISGHKSVSWYQQVLGQGPQFIFQYYEKEERGRGNFPDRFSARQFPNYSSELNVNALLLGDSALYLCASSSEDTGVAVNTEAFFGQGTRLTVV.